A selection of T cell receptor beta chains follows, all from one sample in a study of shared clonotypes between healthy human individuals. Sequencing was performed with immunoSEQ multiplex PCR; in TCRdb, only in-frame clones are kept and a portion is missing. The sample holds hundreds of thousands of clones, less than 80% seen once. The sequencing sample was made of memory CD4+ T cells sorted from blood. Receptors originate from a woman aged 25 to 45 in good health. Both conserved end residues are part of each CDR3. Each record gives: J gene, V gene, CDR3 protein.

j_gene: TRBJ2-7
v_gene: TRBV18
CDR3aa: CASSPRDSSYEQYF

j_gene: TRBJ2-7
v_gene: TRBV19
CDR3aa: CASTPGMGNYEQYF

j_gene: TRBJ2-7
v_gene: TRBV2
CDR3aa: CASSGRGTSVSYEQYF

j_gene: TRBJ2-5
v_gene: TRBV6-5
CDR3aa: CASSYLPRQEETQYF

j_gene: TRBJ2-7
v_gene: TRBV28
CDR3aa: CASNSQGGLTYEQYF

j_gene: TRBJ2-1
v_gene: TRBV19
CDR3aa: CASSTGQGEQFF

j_gene: TRBJ1-2
v_gene: TRBV15
CDR3aa: CATSRDLYGYTF

j_gene: TRBJ2-7
v_gene: TRBV28
CDR3aa: CASSFLADTDPSSYEQYF

j_gene: TRBJ1-2
v_gene: TRBV6-1
CDR3aa: CALADFTVNYGYTF

j_gene: TRBJ2-7
v_gene: TRBV2
CDR3aa: CASRPDLAEQYF

j_gene: TRBJ2-5
v_gene: TRBV19
CDR3aa: CASSDSGLAGEYF

j_gene: TRBJ2-1
v_gene: TRBV5-1
CDR3aa: CASTRGGDNEQFF

j_gene: TRBJ2-1
v_gene: TRBV5-1
CDR3aa: CASSLSVSSYNEQFF

j_gene: TRBJ1-2
v_gene: TRBV27
CDR3aa: CASSLRGFYGYTF

j_gene: TRBJ2-7
v_gene: TRBV28
CDR3aa: CASTTADEQYF

j_gene: TRBJ2-1
v_gene: TRBV5-6
CDR3aa: CASSLNNEQFF

j_gene: TRBJ1-2
v_gene: TRBV5-6
CDR3aa: CASSLGTADYGYTF

j_gene: TRBJ2-5
v_gene: TRBV7-2
CDR3aa: CASSPSRPVMETQYF

j_gene: TRBJ2-7
v_gene: TRBV5-1
CDR3aa: CASSLGDRDLGEQYF

j_gene: TRBJ2-2
v_gene: TRBV4-1
CDR3aa: CASSQGAGLANTGELFF

j_gene: TRBJ2-7
v_gene: TRBV28
CDR3aa: CASSGQTIPYEQYF

j_gene: TRBJ1-1
v_gene: TRBV28
CDR3aa: CASSPDRLRAFF

j_gene: TRBJ2-7
v_gene: TRBV19
CDR3aa: CASSTNHGGSYEQYF

j_gene: TRBJ2-1
v_gene: TRBV27
CDR3aa: CASLYNYEQFF

j_gene: TRBJ2-1
v_gene: TRBV4-1
CDR3aa: CASSQVSGHEQFF

j_gene: TRBJ2-7
v_gene: TRBV29-1
CDR3aa: CSVEGSGNYEQYF

j_gene: TRBJ2-5
v_gene: TRBV7-8
CDR3aa: CASHYRGQETQYF

j_gene: TRBJ2-3
v_gene: TRBV29-1
CDR3aa: CSGKTALLAGEGVADTQYF

j_gene: TRBJ2-2
v_gene: TRBV19
CDR3aa: CASISQALAGGPAHTGELFF

j_gene: TRBJ1-5
v_gene: TRBV6-1
CDR3aa: CASSADTDQPQHF

j_gene: TRBJ2-5
v_gene: TRBV27
CDR3aa: CASSLAGHTETQYF

j_gene: TRBJ2-7
v_gene: TRBV28
CDR3aa: CASASASAYEQYF

j_gene: TRBJ1-2
v_gene: TRBV7-9
CDR3aa: CASSLFRGTNYGYTF

j_gene: TRBJ2-2
v_gene: TRBV6-1
CDR3aa: CASTGFSGELFF

j_gene: TRBJ1-1
v_gene: TRBV9
CDR3aa: CASSVETDNTEAFF

j_gene: TRBJ1-1
v_gene: TRBV19
CDR3aa: CASSDPGQKTFEAFF

j_gene: TRBJ1-3
v_gene: TRBV18
CDR3aa: CASSKDSGNTIYF

j_gene: TRBJ1-5
v_gene: TRBV10-3
CDR3aa: CAISDGLGGGNQPQHF

j_gene: TRBJ1-3
v_gene: TRBV5-1
CDR3aa: CASSRDTTSGNTIYF

j_gene: TRBJ1-2
v_gene: TRBV6-1
CDR3aa: CAERRDGYTF

j_gene: TRBJ1-2
v_gene: TRBV2
CDR3aa: CASSPTTTGSYGYTF

j_gene: TRBJ2-3
v_gene: TRBV7-7
CDR3aa: CASSPLAGATDTQYF

j_gene: TRBJ2-7
v_gene: TRBV7-9
CDR3aa: CASSHGTGGFLDEQYF

j_gene: TRBJ1-2
v_gene: TRBV28
CDR3aa: CASSSTNYGYTF

j_gene: TRBJ1-1
v_gene: TRBV5-1
CDR3aa: CASSLAQNTEAFF

j_gene: TRBJ2-1
v_gene: TRBV9
CDR3aa: CASSVWGNEQFF

j_gene: TRBJ2-1
v_gene: TRBV21-1
CDR3aa: CASSSWTLRIQFF

j_gene: TRBJ2-1
v_gene: TRBV5-1
CDR3aa: CASSKSSGAYNEQFF

j_gene: TRBJ2-2
v_gene: TRBV10-1
CDR3aa: CASSGGSGTGELFF

j_gene: TRBJ1-2
v_gene: TRBV30
CDR3aa: CAWSVGRPGYTF

j_gene: TRBJ1-1
v_gene: TRBV10-3
CDR3aa: CAISEPNTEAFF

j_gene: TRBJ1-2
v_gene: TRBV13
CDR3aa: CASSFRIEGGYTF

j_gene: TRBJ2-7
v_gene: TRBV28
CDR3aa: CASSLGYGPSVHEQYF

j_gene: TRBJ1-2
v_gene: TRBV5-1
CDR3aa: CASSLVPGAGYTF

j_gene: TRBJ2-2
v_gene: TRBV6-5
CDR3aa: CASSYEGNLNTGELFF

j_gene: TRBJ2-7
v_gene: TRBV2
CDR3aa: CASSQVNEQYF

j_gene: TRBJ2-3
v_gene: TRBV14
CDR3aa: CASSPRISQSPGDTQYF

j_gene: TRBJ1-3
v_gene: TRBV19
CDR3aa: CASTPLLSGNTIYF

j_gene: TRBJ2-1
v_gene: TRBV5-1
CDR3aa: CASSLSGRASIGEQFF

j_gene: TRBJ2-1
v_gene: TRBV10-2
CDR3aa: CASSEGLVGVNEQFF